The entry below gives a single TCR beta chain sequence along with its context. This clonotype appeared many times. The antigen it binds to is not known. No base quality information exists; no much larger clone differs at one position. In light of the paper, this sample's time point label describes: patch test 1, 2 weeks after DPC sensitization. The treatment or condition label, read with the paper, signifies: therapeutic diphenylcyclopropenone sensitization with weekly scalp DPC. At each patch-test visit, blood was drawn before the patch test was applied. To be eligible, patients had to be aged 18 to 70, diagnosed with alopecia and judged suitable for DPC therapy, while pregnant patients were excluded. Total RNA was extracted from unfractionated whole blood that had been collected in Tempus Blood RNA tubes. The germline V gene (reference sequence) specifies MNHEY as CDR1 and SMNVEV as CDR2. The V and J ends are trimmed by 7 bases and 1 base, leaving 16 bases between them. Including the terminal cysteine and phenylalanine, the CDR3 comprises 16 residues. Solely the CDR3 DNA is kept, with 48 bases framed from the first base.

To prepare the library, RACE was applied. The instrument was a NextSeq 500. During library preparation, unique molecular identifiers were attached to individual cDNA molecules so that TCRs could be counted quantitatively and reproducibly. From each blood RNA sample, both TCR alpha and TCR beta chains were sequenced. Turning to the authors' computational methods: A median of around 100,000 TCRs per sample was observed, with a range of 23,224 to 690,600. The Decombinator software suite was used to annotate the V, J and CDR3 of the TCR reads. To make PS versus PT1 abundance plots, every sample was subsampled to the same number of TCRs (28,000). TCRs were defined as expanded if absent before sensitization and observed at least eight times at the 2-week time point. TCRdb passed the public sequencing reads through fastp at Q25 and MiXCR, retaining productive beta sequences. Every CDR3 protein is listed once, alongside the most common genes and DNA of its rows. TCRdb, not the authors, supplied the V and J calls. The sample records roughly 200,000 distinct CDR3 sequences, more than 20% of which are singletons. The top ten clonotypes cover under 7% of the sample.

This sample was included in a study of human T cells and chemical hapten exposure (dated by TCRdb to the early 2020s). Some background on the complete study: For sensitization, 2% DPC in acetone was applied to an approximately 2 cm by approximately 2 cm area of upper inner arm skin. Blood was sampled from patients pre-sensitization (week 0) and at 2, 6 and about 24 weeks after DPC sensitization. The study tracked peripheral blood TCR repertoire changes in vivo during primary and secondary sensitization to the hapten diphenylcyclopropenone (DPC) in alopecia patients. Patch tests used Finn chambers with 0.01% DPC on the upper back, scored after 6 days by International Contact Dermatitis Research Group standards. Alopecia areata with under or over 50% scalp involvement, alopecia totalis and alopecia universalis were represented in the patient cohort, which was mostly female. Approximately 28 alopecia patients gave blood for TCR sequencing at one to four time points (pre-sensitization, 2, 6 and 24 weeks). Throughout the approximately 23-week study period, patients were also given weekly therapeutic DPC doses on the scalp. The libraries were sequenced as a pool, and the TCR yield per sample differed mostly because of small variations in library volumes within the pool. The investigation overall reported the following: Repeated subsampling changed both the strength of the expansion versus patch-test correlation and the threshold at which that correlation became significant. Because all patients had alopecia, a presumed autoimmune disease, the immune response of the patients might differ from that of healthy individuals. Patch test score correlated positively with the number of PT1 expanded TCRs, reaching significance at thresholds 8, 16 and 32 but not at 4. DPC sensitization did not change the number of TCRs with a frequency above 1 in 1000, and there was no evidence of changes in global repertoire structure. Compared with pre-sensitization or healthy control sets, expanded TCRs formed significantly more large CDR3 similarity clusters, which is consistent with antigen-driven responses.

The chain was built from TRBV27 and TRBJ2-2; a tentative D call is TRBD2 (5 bases match). This TCR was recovered from a woman between 45 and 65 years old with alopecia areata. Some clones in this sample may be carry-over from other donors' samples. The source was whole blood, collected in connection with sensitization to the hapten diphenylcyclopropenone (DPC). In nucleotide form, the sequence is TGTGCCAGCATCCAGTGGGCGGGCCAGAACACCGGGGAGCTGTTTTTT. It is translated as CASIQWAGQNTGELFF.